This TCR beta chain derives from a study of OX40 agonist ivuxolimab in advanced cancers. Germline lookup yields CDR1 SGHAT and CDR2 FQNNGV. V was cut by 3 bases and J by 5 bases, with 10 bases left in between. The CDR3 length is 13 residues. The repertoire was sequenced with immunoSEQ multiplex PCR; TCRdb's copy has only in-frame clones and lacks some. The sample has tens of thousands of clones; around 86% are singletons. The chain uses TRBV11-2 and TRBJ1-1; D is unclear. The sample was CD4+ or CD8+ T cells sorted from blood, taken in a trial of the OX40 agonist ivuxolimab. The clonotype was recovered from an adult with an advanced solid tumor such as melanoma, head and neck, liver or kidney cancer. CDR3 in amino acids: CASSFQEMTEAFF. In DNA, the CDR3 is TGTGCCAGCAGCTTCCAGGAGATGACTGAAGCTTTCTTT.